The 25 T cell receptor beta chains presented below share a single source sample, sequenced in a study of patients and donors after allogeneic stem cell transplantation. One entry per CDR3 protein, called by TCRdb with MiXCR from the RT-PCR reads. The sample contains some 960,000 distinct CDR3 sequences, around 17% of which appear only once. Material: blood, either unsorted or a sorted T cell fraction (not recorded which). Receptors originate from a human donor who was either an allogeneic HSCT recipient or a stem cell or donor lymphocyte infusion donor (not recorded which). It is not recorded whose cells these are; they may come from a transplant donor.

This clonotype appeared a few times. DNA for the CDR3: TGCAGTGCTAGAGAACTAGCGGGGGGAACAGATACGCAGTATTTT. Amino acids: CSARELAGGTDTQYF. The chain combines TRBV20-1 with TRBJ2-3; 12 positions match TRBD2. The V gene's germline CDR1 is DFQATT and CDR2 SNEGSKA (reference sequence). V lost 0 bases and J lost 3; bases outside the gene matches: 1. The CDR3 runs to 15 residues.

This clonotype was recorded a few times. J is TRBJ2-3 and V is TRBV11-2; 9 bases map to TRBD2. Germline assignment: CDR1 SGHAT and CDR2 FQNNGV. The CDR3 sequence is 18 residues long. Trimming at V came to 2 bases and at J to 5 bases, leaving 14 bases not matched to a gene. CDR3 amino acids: CASSLHSGGGARRDTQYF. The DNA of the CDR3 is TGTGCCAGCAGCTTACATTCCGGCGGGGGGGCCCGACGAGATACGCAGTATTTT.

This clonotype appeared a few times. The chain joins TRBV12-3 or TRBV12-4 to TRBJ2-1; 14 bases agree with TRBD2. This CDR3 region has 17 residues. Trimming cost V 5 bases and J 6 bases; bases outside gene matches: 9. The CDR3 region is CASSTGLAGGRGNEQFF. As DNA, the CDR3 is TGTGCCAGCAGTACCGGACTAGCGGGGGGTAGGGGCAATGAGCAGTTCTTC.

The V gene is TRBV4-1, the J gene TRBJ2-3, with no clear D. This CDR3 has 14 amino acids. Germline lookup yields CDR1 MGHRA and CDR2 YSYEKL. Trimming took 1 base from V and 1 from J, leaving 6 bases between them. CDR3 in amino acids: CASSQVARTDTQYF. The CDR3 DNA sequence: TGCGCCAGCAGCCAAGTGGCCCGCACAGATACGCAGTATTTT.

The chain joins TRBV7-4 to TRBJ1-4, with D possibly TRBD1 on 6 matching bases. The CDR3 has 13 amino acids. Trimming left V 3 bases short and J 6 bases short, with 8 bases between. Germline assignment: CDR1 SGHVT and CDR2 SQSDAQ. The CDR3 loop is CASSLGQHEKLFF. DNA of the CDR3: TGTGCCAGCAGCTTGGGACAACATGAAAAACTGTTTTTT. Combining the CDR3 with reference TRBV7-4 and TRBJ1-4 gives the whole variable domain GAGVSQSPRYKVAKRGRDVALRCDSISGHVTLYWYRQTLGQGSEVLTYSQSDAQRDKSGRPSGRFSAERPERSVSTLKIQRTEQGDSAVYLCASSLGQHEKLFFGSGTQLSVL.

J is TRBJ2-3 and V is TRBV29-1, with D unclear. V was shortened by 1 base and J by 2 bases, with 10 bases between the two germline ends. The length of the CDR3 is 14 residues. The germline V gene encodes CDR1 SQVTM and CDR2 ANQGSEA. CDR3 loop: CSVEGTFLTDTQYF. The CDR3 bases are TGCAGCGTTGAAGGGACCTTCCTCACAGATACGCAGTATTTT.

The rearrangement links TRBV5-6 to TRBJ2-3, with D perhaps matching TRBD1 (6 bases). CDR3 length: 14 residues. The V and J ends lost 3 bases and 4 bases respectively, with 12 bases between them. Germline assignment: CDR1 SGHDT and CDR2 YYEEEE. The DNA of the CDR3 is TGTGCCAGCAGCTCCCAGGGGACCCCAGATACGCAGTATTTT. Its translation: CASSSQGTPDTQYF.

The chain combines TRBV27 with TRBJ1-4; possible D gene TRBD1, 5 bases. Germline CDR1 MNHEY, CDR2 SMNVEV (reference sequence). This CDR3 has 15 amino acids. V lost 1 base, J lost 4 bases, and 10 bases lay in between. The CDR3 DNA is TGTGCCAGCAGTTTATTGGACAAGGGTAATGAAAAACTGTTTTTT. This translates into CASSLLDKGNEKLFF. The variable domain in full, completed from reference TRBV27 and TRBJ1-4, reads EAQVTQNPRYLITVTGKKLTVTCSQNMNHEYMSWYRQDPGLGLRQIYYSMNVEVTDKGDVPEGYKVSRKEKRNFPLILESPSPNQTSLYFCASSLLDKGNEKLFFGSGTQLSVL.

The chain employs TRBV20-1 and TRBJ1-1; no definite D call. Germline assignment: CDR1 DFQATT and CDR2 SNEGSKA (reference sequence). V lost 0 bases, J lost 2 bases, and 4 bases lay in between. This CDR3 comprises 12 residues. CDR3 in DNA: TGCAGTGCTAGAGATCCAAACACTGAAGCTTTCTTT. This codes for CSARDPNTEAFF.

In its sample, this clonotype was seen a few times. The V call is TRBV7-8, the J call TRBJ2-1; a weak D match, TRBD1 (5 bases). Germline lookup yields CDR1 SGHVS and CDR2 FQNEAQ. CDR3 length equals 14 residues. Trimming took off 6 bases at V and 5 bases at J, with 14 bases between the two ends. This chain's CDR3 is CASSYEGANNEQFF. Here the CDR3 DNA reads TGTGCCAGCAGTTACGAAGGGGCTAACAATGAGCAGTTCTTC.

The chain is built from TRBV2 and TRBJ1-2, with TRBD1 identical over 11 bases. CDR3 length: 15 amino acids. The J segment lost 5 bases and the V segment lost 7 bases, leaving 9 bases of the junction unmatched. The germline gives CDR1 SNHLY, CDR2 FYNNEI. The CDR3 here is CASTERTGGAYGYTF. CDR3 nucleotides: TGTGCCAGCACCGAGCGGACAGGGGGCGCATATGGCTACACCTTC.

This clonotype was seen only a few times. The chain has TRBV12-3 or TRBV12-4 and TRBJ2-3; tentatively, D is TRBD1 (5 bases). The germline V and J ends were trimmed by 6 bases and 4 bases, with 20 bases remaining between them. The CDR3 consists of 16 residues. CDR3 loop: CASSFFGASDSDTQYF. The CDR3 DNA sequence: TGTGCCAGCAGCTTTTTTGGGGCTAGTGACTCAGATACGCAGTATTTT.

CDR3 DNA: TGTGCCAGCAGCACCTTCTGGGGCAGGGCCCCCTACGAGCAGTACTTC. Its protein is CASSTFWGRAPYEQYF. The J gene is TRBJ2-7, the V gene TRBV11-2; possible D gene TRBD1, 5 bases. CDR3 length equals 16 residues. V lost 5 bases to trimming and J lost 2 bases, with 19 bases between them. Germline values: CDR1 SGHAT, CDR2 FQNNGV. Combining the CDR3 with reference TRBV11-2 and TRBJ2-7 gives the whole variable domain EAGVAQSPRYKIIEKRQSVAFWCNPISGHATLYWYQQILGQGPKLLIQFQNNGVVDDSQLPKDRFSAERLKGVDSTLKIQPAKLEDSAVYLCASSTFWGRAPYEQYFGPGTRLTVT.

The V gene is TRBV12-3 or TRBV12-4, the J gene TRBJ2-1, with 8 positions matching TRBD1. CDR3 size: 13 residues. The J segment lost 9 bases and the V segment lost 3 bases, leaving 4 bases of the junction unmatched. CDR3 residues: CASSLSGGGEQFF. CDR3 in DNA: TGTGCCAGCAGTTTGTCAGGGGGCGGTGAGCAGTTCTTC.

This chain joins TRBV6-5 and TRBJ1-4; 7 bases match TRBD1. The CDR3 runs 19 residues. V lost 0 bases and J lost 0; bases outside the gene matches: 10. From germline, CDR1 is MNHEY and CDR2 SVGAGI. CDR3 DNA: TGTGCCAGCAGTTACTCGAGTGGAGGGGGCCTTGCAACTAATGAAAAACTGTTTTTT. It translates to CASSYSSGGGLATNEKLFF.

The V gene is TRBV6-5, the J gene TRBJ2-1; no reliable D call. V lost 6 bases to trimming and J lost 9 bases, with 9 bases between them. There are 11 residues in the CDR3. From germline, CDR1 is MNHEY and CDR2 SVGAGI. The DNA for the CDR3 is TGTGCCAGCAGCCGCGACGGTGAGCAGTTCTTC. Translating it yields CASSRDGEQFF.

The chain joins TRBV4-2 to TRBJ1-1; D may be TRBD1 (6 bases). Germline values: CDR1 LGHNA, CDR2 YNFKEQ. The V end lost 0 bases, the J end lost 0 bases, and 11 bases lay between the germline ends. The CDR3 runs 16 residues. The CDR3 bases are TGTGCCAGCAGCCAAGATCAGACAGGAGTGAACACTGAAGCTTTCTTT. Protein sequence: CASSQDQTGVNTEAFF.

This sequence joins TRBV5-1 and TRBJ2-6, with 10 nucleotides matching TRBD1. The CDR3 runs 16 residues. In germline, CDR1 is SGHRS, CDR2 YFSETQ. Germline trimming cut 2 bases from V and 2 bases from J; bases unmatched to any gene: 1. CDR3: CASSFDRGPGANVLTF. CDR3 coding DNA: TGCGCCAGCAGCTTCGACAGGGGGCCTGGGGCCAACGTCCTGACTTTC. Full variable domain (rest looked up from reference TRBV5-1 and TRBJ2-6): KAGVTQTPRYLIKTRGQQVTLSCSPISGHRSVSWYQQTPGQGLQFLFEYFSETQRNKGNFPGRFSGRQFSNSRSEMNVSTLELGDSALYLCASSFDRGPGANVLTFGAGSRLTVL.

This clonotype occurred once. CDR3 residues: CATSDQNLMGPQYF. CDR3 bases: TGTGCCACCAGTGACCAAAACCTAATGGGGCCCCAGTACTTC. The V call is TRBV24-1, the J call TRBJ2-5, with a possible D match to TRBD1 (5 bases). V dropped 4 bases and J dropped 9 bases, with 17 bases sitting between them. From germline, CDR1 is KGHDR and CDR2 SFDVKD. The CDR3 has 14 residues.

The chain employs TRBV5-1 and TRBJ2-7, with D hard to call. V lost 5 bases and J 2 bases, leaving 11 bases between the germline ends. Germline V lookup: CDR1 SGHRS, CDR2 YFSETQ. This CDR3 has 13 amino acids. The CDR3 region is CASSRDTPYEQYF. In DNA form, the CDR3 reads TGCGCCAGCAGTCGTGACACCCCCTACGAGCAGTACTTC.

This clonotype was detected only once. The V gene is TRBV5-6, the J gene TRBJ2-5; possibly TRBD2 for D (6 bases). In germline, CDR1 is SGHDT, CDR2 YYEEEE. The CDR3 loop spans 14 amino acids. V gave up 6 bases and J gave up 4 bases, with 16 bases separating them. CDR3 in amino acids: CASTPGGWGETQYF. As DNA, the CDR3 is TGTGCCAGCACCCCCGGGGGATGGGGAGAGACCCAGTACTTC. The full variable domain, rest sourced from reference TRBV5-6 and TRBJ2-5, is DAGVTQSPTHLIKTRGQQVTLRCSPKSGHDTVSWYQQALGQGPQFIFQYYEEEERQRGNFPDRFSGHQFPNYSSELNVNALLLGDSALYLCASTPGGWGETQYFGPGTRLLVL.

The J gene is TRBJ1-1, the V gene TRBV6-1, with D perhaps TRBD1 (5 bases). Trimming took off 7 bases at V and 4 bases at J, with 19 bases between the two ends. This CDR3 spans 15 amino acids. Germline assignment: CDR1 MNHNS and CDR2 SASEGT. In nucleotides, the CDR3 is TGTGCCAGCACTCCGTCGGCGGGGCAGGGCACTGAAGCTTTCTTT. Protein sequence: CASTPSAGQGTEAFF.

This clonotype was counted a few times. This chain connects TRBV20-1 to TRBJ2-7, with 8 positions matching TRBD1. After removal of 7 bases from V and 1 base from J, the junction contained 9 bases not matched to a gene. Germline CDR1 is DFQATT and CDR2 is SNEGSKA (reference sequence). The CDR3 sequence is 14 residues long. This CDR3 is CSDPPGQASYEQYF. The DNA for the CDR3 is TGCAGTGACCCACCGGGACAGGCTTCCTACGAGCAGTACTTC.

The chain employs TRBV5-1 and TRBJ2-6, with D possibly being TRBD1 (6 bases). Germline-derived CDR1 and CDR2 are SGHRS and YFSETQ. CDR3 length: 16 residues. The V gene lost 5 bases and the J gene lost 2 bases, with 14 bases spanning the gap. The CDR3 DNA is TGCGCCAGCAGACAGGGTCCAGGAACTGGGGCCAACGTCCTGACTTTC. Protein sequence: CASRQGPGTGANVLTF.

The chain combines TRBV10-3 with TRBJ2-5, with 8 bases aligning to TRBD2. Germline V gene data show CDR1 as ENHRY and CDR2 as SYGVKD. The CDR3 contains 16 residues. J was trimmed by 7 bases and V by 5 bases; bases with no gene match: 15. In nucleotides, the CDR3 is TGTGCCATCAGTTCCGGGACTAGTGCCCGCCGGGGGACCCAGTACTTC. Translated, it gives CAISSGTSARRGTQYF.